These 28 T cell receptor beta chains were sequenced from one sample in a study of post-analysis software for immune sequencing data. Unique-molecular-identifier-tagged TCR beta cDNA libraries were used. TCRdb reprocessed the PCR reads with MiXCR, giving one entry per CDR3 protein. There are some 800,000 distinct CDR3 sequences in the sample; roughly 50% occur only once, and roughly 4.4% lies in the top ten. These receptors lack a known antigen. Whole-study results and caveats: A handful of TRBV segments were significantly more frequent in patients than in controls. TRBV5-6, TRBV5-1 and TRBV20-1 were among these segments.

The sample consisted of blood. These receptors came from a girl under 18 with multiple sclerosis.

The chain employs TRBV5-1 and TRBJ1-6; D is undetermined. Germline V gene data show CDR1 as SGHRS and CDR2 as YFSETQ. The CDR3 is 14 residues long. The germline V and J ends were trimmed by 0 bases and 8 bases, with 9 bases remaining between them. As DNA, the CDR3 is TGCGCCAGCAGCTTGGCGGGCGAGGATTCACCCCTCCACTTT. Residues: CASSLAGEDSPLHF.

This rearrangement joins TRBV15 to TRBJ1-6; D remains unclear. The CDR3 runs 15 residues. The germline gives CDR1 LNHNV, CDR2 YYDKDF (reference sequence). V lost 0 bases and J lost 9, with 12 bases in between. The CDR3 DNA is TGTGCCACCAGCAGAGATCCGAACCTGGGTTCACCCCTCCACTTT. It encodes CATSRDPNLGSPLHF.

A note on this clonotype: The junction differs from germline at one of its ends, possibly a read error. J is TRBJ2-6 and V is TRBV11-1; the D gene is possibly TRBD1 (6 bases). The CDR3 length is 21 residues. CDR1 is SGHAT and CDR2 is FQDESV in the germline V gene (reference sequence). CDR3 coding DNA: TGTGCCAGCAGCTTCCCCGGACAGAACAGACCCAAAAACTCTGGGGCCGACGTCCTGACTTTC. Its protein is CASSFPGQNRPKNSGADVLTF.

This rearrangement joins TRBV4-1 to TRBJ2-3, with unresolved D. CDR1 and CDR2 (germline): MGHRA, YSYEKL. Trimming removed 1 base from V and 4 bases from J, with 9 bases in between. This CDR3 comprises 14 residues. In nucleotides, the CDR3 is TGCGCCAGCAGCCAAGGTATTAACCCAGATACGCAGTATTTT. Amino acid sequence: CASSQGINPDTQYF.

The V and J genes are TRBV10-3 and TRBJ2-1, with 8 bases lining up with TRBD2. The germline CDR1 and CDR2 sequences are ENHRY and SYGVKD. This CDR3 has 15 amino acids. Trimming at V came to 8 bases and at J to 6 bases, leaving 12 bases not matched to a gene. The CDR3 region is CAISALAGGGNEQFF. CDR3 sequence (DNA): TGTGCCATCTCGGCGCTAGCGGGCGGCGGCAATGAGCAGTTCTTC.

The chain links TRBV27 to TRBJ1-5; unclear D gene. The CDR3 consists of 13 residues. The germline gives CDR1 MNHEY, CDR2 SMNVEV (reference sequence). Trimming shortened V by 2 bases and J by 7 bases, and 9 bases separated the two germline ends. This CDR3 is CASSLGGKQPQHF. In DNA form, the CDR3 reads TGTGCCAGCAGTTTAGGAGGGAAACAGCCCCAGCATTTT.

The V call is TRBV10-3, the J call TRBJ2-5; D is perhaps TRBD1 (7 bases). Between the trimmed V and J ends, which lost 10 bases and 2 bases, there was a span of 14 bases. Looked up from germline, CDR1 is ENHRY and CDR2 is SYGVKD. The CDR3 loop spans 13 amino acids. CDR3 sequence: CANAGQPQETQYF. The CDR3 DNA reads as TGTGCCAACGCGGGACAGCCACAAGAGACCCAGTACTTC.

This clonotype came up a few times. This chain connects TRBV24-1 to TRBJ2-3; TRBD1 aligns across 7 bases. Per germline, CDR1 KGHDR and CDR2 SFDVKD. The CDR3 has 13 amino acids. V trimming: 9 bases; J trimming: 5 bases; junction bases outside the gene matches: 7. The CDR3 DNA sequence: TGTGCCACCGAGGACAGGAGCGAAGATACGCAGTATTTT. It encodes CATEDRSEDTQYF.

The chain combines TRBV13 with TRBJ2-7, with 7 nucleotides matching TRBD2. Germline assignment: CDR1 PRHDT and CDR2 FYEKMQ (reference sequence). The trim removed 5 bases at V and 4 bases at J, leaving 11 bases unmatched. The CDR3 is 15 amino acids. The CDR3 loop is CASSPMGSGVYEQYF. The CDR3 DNA reads as TGTGCCAGCAGCCCCATGGGCAGCGGGGTTTACGAGCAGTACTTC. The variable domain in full, completed from reference TRBV13 and TRBJ2-7, reads AAGVIQSPRHLIKEKRETATLKCYPIPRHDTVYWYQQGPGQDPQFLISFYEKMQSDKGSIPDRFSAQQFSDYHSELNMSSLELGDSALYFCASSPMGSGVYEQYFGPGTRLTVT.

The chain has TRBV2 and TRBJ2-4; 7 nucleotides line up with TRBD2. The J call is doubtful: the DNA matches TRBJ2-7 better. CDR3 length: 15 residues. Germline V CDR1 and CDR2: SNHLY, FYNNEI. The CDR3 loop reads CASSLGGSMPYEQYF. In DNA, the CDR3 is TGTGCCAGCAGTCTTGGCGGGAGTATGCCCTACGAGCAGTACTTC.

This rearrangement joins TRBV28 to TRBJ2-4; D possibly uses TRBD1 or TRBD2 (5 bases each). The J call may not be correct, given that the DNA end is closer to TRBJ2-7. The CDR3 is 17 amino acids. Per the germline V gene, CDR1 is MDHEN and CDR2 is SYDVKM. CDR3 amino acids: CASSSCRQAGSAYEQYF. CDR3 coding DNA: TGTGCCAGCAGTTCCTGCCGTCAGGCAGGGAGTGCCTACGAGCAGTACTTC.

The rearrangement uses TRBV11-2 and TRBJ2-6; 8 positions agree with TRBD2. The CDR3 runs to 17 residues. CDR1 and CDR2 from the germline V gene are SGHAT and FQNNGV. Trimming took 1 base from V and 2 from J; bases not matched to a gene: 4. The CDR3 loop reads CASSLGAGGAGANVLTF. In DNA, the CDR3 is TGTGCCAGCAGCTTAGGGGCGGGGGGCGCTGGGGCCAACGTCCTGACTTTC.

This chain links TRBV7-2 with TRBJ1-5; TRBD1 agrees at 8 bases. Germline-derived CDR1 and CDR2 are SGHTA and FQGNSA. This CDR3 comprises 16 residues. Trimming at V came to 1 base and at J to 2 bases, leaving 4 bases not matched to a gene. In DNA, the CDR3 is TGTGCCAGCAGCTTAGGGACGGGACAGGGCAATCAGCCCCAGCATTTT. Protein product: CASSLGTGQGNQPQHF.

The chain employs TRBV7-2 and TRBJ2-1, with TRBD2 matching 8 bases. Germline CDR1 is SGHTA and CDR2 is FQGNSA. The J segment lost 8 bases and the V segment lost 6 bases, leaving 3 bases of the junction unmatched. The CDR3 extends over 12 amino acids. The CDR3 region has the DNA TGTGCCAGCAGGGGACTAGGCGATGAGCAGTTCTTC. It yields the protein CASRGLGDEQFF. Full variable domain (outside the CDR3, taken from reference TRBV7-2 and TRBJ2-1): GAGVSQSPSNKVTEKGKDVELRCDPISGHTALYWYRQSLGQGLEFLIYFQGNSAPDKSGLPSDRFSAERTGGSVSTLTIQRTQQEDSAVYLCASRGLGDEQFFGPGTRLTVL.

This chain links TRBV10-1 with TRBJ2-6, with 9 bases aligning to TRBD1. J gave up 0 bases and V 8 bases, and 8 bases lay outside the gene matches. CDR1 is WNHNN and CDR2 is SYGVQD in the germline V gene (reference sequence). This CDR3 has 17 amino acids. The CDR3 reads CASGAYRGLSGANVLTF. Written as DNA, the CDR3 is TGCGCCAGCGGGGCATACAGGGGGCTCTCTGGGGCCAACGTCCTGACTTTC.

V is TRBV5-1 and J is TRBJ2-1; 14 bases map to TRBD2. V dropped 3 bases and J dropped 8; count of bases not matched to a gene: 10. CDR3 length: 17 amino acids. Per germline, CDR1 SGHRS and CDR2 YFSETQ. The CDR3 is CASSSGLAGVRGDEQFF. In DNA, the CDR3 is TGCGCCAGCAGCTCGGGACTAGCGGGAGTGAGGGGTGATGAGCAGTTCTTC.

This clonotype was observed a handful of times. The V and J genes are TRBV9 and TRBJ2-3; D not resolved. Trimming removed 0 bases from V and 3 bases from J, with 2 bases in between. The V gene's germline CDR1 is SGDLS and CDR2 YYNGEE. The CDR3 spans 12 residues. CDR3 nucleotides: TGTGCCAGCAGCGTAGCGACAGATACGCAGTATTTT. It specifies CASSVATDTQYF.

This clonotype was observed a few times. V gene TRBV6-2 or TRBV6-3 combines with J gene TRBJ1-2; D not certain. The CDR3 consists of 14 residues. V lost 7 bases, J lost 7 bases, and 19 bases lay in between. Germline V CDR1 and CDR2: MNHEY, SVGEGT. CDR3 DNA sequence: TGTGCCAGCACGACCCTATTCTGGAGGACTGGCTACACCTTC. Its translation is CASTTLFWRTGYTF.

This clonotype showed up many times. This rearrangement joins TRBV5-1 to TRBJ2-7; D is undetermined. Germline loops: CDR1 SGHRS, CDR2 YFSETQ. Trimming left V 1 base short and J 4 bases short, with 9 bases between. This CDR3 has 13 amino acids. The DNA of the CDR3 is TGCGCCAGCAGCTTGCGCCAGGATTACGAGCAGTACTTC. Translating it yields CASSLRQDYEQYF.

The rearrangement uses TRBV6-1 and TRBJ1-2; D may be TRBD1 (5 bases). V was trimmed by 6 bases and J by 5 bases, leaving 13 bases between them. The germline V gene has CDR1 MNHNS and CDR2 SASEGT. The CDR3 length is 13 residues. This chain's CDR3 is CASSGQSGYGYTF. DNA for the CDR3: TGTGCCAGCAGCGGGCAGTCAGGGTATGGCTACACCTTC.

The sample holds a few counts of this clonotype. V gene TRBV7-2 combines with J gene TRBJ2-7; TRBD2 matches at 10 bases. V shed 4 bases, J shed 1 base, and the junction held 10 bases outside the gene matches. CDR1 and CDR2 from the germline V gene are SGHTA and FQGNSA. The CDR3 covers 17 residues. DNA of the CDR3: TGTGCCAGCAGCTCCGTTCTAGCGGGAGTGGGGTCCTACGAGCAGTACTTC. Residues: CASSSVLAGVGSYEQYF.

V usage is TRBV29-1 and J usage is TRBJ1-2; 8 bases align to TRBD1. The CDR3 loop spans 13 amino acids. V shed 4 bases and J 1 base; nucleotides not matched to a gene: 2. Germline CDR1 SQVTM, CDR2 ANQGSEA. CDR3 bases: TGCAGCGTTGCAGGGGGCGATAACTATGGCTACACCTTC. Translated, it gives CSVAGGDNYGYTF.

The chain carries TRBV7-8 and TRBJ2-1, with D possibly being TRBD1 (5 bases). This CDR3 comprises 13 residues. CDR1 and CDR2 from the germline V gene are SGHVS and FQNEAQ. Trimming cost V 1 base and J 10 bases, with 11 bases left between them. CDR3 region: CASSLVEDTEQFF. The CDR3 DNA reads as TGTGCCAGCAGCTTAGTCGAGGACACCGAGCAGTTCTTC. The full variable domain, in which reference TRBV7-8 and TRBJ2-1 provide the parts outside the CDR3, is GAGVSQSPRYKVAKRGQDVALRCDPISGHVSLFWYQQALGQGPEFLTYFQNEAQLDKSGLPSDRFFAERPEGSVSTLKIQRTQQEDSAVYLCASSLVEDTEQFFGPGTRLTVL.

The DNA of the CDR3 is TGTGCCAGCAGCACCCGACTAGCCGACCTCAATGAGCAGTTCTTC. Translation: CASSTRLADLNEQFF. V and J are TRBV5-8 and TRBJ2-1; 7 bases are shared with TRBD2. The V segment lost 4 bases and the J segment 6 bases; nucleotides outside the gene matches: 10. The CDR3 consists of 15 residues. Per the germline V gene, CDR1 is SGHTS and CDR2 is YDEGEE.

The V and J genes are TRBV9 and TRBJ2-1, with D possibly being TRBD1 or TRBD2 (5 bases each). The V end lost 0 bases, the J end lost 10 bases, and 11 bases lay between the germline ends. The CDR3 is 13 residues long. The V gene's germline CDR1 is SGDLS and CDR2 YYNGEE. CDR3 region: CASSVGQGDEQFF. CDR3 nucleotide sequence: TGTGCCAGCAGCGTAGGGCAGGGAGACGAGCAGTTCTTC.

V is TRBV20-1 and J is TRBJ2-7; TRBD1 aligns across 7 bases. The J segment lost 0 bases and the V segment lost 6 bases, leaving 8 bases of the junction unmatched. From germline, CDR1 is DFQATT and CDR2 SNEGSKA (reference sequence). The CDR3 sequence is 14 residues long. The CDR3 DNA is TGCAGTGCAGAACCGGGACAGCGCTCCTACGAGCAGTACTTC. Its translation: CSAEPGQRSYEQYF.

This clonotype was detected only a few times. This sequence joins TRBV7-9 and TRBJ2-5, with D perhaps matching TRBD1 or TRBD2 (5 bases each). Deletions cut 1 base from V and 5 bases from J, with 23 bases between. The CDR3 extends over 18 amino acids. CDR1 is SEHNR and CDR2 is FQNEAQ in the germline V gene (reference sequence). The CDR3 region is CASSLGSWDGHKRETQYF. The CDR3 coding sequence is TGTGCCAGCAGCTTAGGGTCGTGGGACGGCCATAAGCGGGAGACCCAGTACTTC.

The chain uses TRBV5-1 and TRBJ2-1, with TRBD1 identical over 7 bases. This CDR3 region has 16 residues. Germline loops: CDR1 SGHRS, CDR2 YFSETQ. After removal of 4 bases from V and 0 bases from J, the junction contained 7 bases not matched to a gene. CDR3 in DNA: TGCGCCAGCAGCGACGACAGGGTTGACTCCTACAATGAGCAGTTCTTC. Protein: CASSDDRVDSYNEQFF.